The rows below give T cell receptor beta chains drawn from one sample of a study of blood T cell repertoires in COVID-19. The method was immunoSEQ multiplex PCR; TCRdb's version includes in-frame clones alone and lacks a portion of them. The repertoire holds 150,000 to 200,000 clones, 80% to 90% seen once, with over 2.5% in the top ten. Specimen: peripheral blood. Source of these receptors: a man between 60 and 70 years old with acute or convalescent COVID-19. Each CDR3 is given with its conserved first and last residue. A D gene is named only where the DNA matches it firmly. Rows give clone size only sometimes, using once, few, many, or a class for an expanded clone.

j_call,clone_size,v_call,d_call,cdr3_aa,cdr3_nt
TRBJ2-6,.,TRBV28,.,CASSLPSSGANVLTF,TGTGCCAGCAGCCTACCTAGCTCTGGGGCCAACGTCCTGACTTTC
TRBJ2-3,.,TRBV24-1,.,CATSDLTSGRTDTQYF,TGTGCCACCAGTGATTTGACCAGCGGCCGCACAGATACGCAGTATTTT
TRBJ2-6,.,TRBV29-1,.,CSVEARAGGSGANVLTF,TGCAGCGTTGAAGCGCGGGCGGGTGGCTCTGGGGCCAACGTCCTGACTTTC
TRBJ2-4,.,TRBV6-4,.,CASRGLRSCAKNIQYF,TGTGCCAGCAGAGGACTTAGAAGTTGTGCCAAAAACATTCAGTACTTC
TRBJ2-2,.,TRBV28,TRBD2,CASTRRGSGRANTGELFF,TGTGCCAGCACCCGCCGAGGTAGCGGGAGGGCGAACACCGGGGAGCTGTTTTTT
TRBJ1-3,.,TRBV2,.,CASTPQRRNTIYF,TGTGCCAGCACTCCCCAGAGGAGAAACACCATATATTTT
TRBJ1-1,few,TRBV11-2,.,CASSLREDTEAFF,TGTGCCAGCAGCCTGAGGGAAGACACTGAAGCTTTCTTT
TRBJ2-3,.,TRBV6-4,.,CASSREGLGRDTQYF,TGTGCCAGCAGCCGGGAAGGACTCGGCAGGGATACGCAGTATTTT
TRBJ2-3,once,TRBV28,TRBD2,CASSSPGLAGKDTQYF,TGTGCCAGCAGTTCGCCGGGACTAGCGGGAAAAGATACGCAGTATTTT
TRBJ2-2,.,TRBV9,.,CASSVMSNTGELFF,TGTGCCAGCAGCGTTATGAGTAACACCGGGGAGCTGTTTTTT
TRBJ1-2,.,TRBV11-3,TRBD1,CASSYGQDGYYTF,TGTGCCAGCAGCTATGGACAGGACGGGTACTACACCTTC
TRBJ1-1,.,TRBV20-1,.,CSGASNTEAFF,TGCAGTGGCGCCTCGAACACTGAAGCTTTCTTT
TRBJ1-2,.,TRBV6-5,.,CASSMDSYGYTF,TGTGCCAGCAGCATGGACAGCTATGGCTACACCTTC
TRBJ1-2,.,TRBV6-5,.,CASSYDSTYGYTF,TGTGCCAGCAGTTACGACAGCACCTATGGCTACACCTTC
TRBJ1-3,.,TRBV11-2,.,CASSTDRIRGTIYF,TGTGCCAGCAGCACGGACAGAATTCGGGGCACCATATATTTT
TRBJ1-1,.,TRBV30,.,CAWSVPVMNTEAFF,TGTGCCTGGAGTGTCCCGGTCATGAACACTGAAGCTTTCTTT
TRBJ2-1,.,TRBV9,TRBD2,CASSVAGWGGSVDEQFF,TGTGCCAGCAGCGTAGCTGGGTGGGGCGGGAGCGTCGATGAGCAGTTCTTC
TRBJ1-1,.,TRBV7-9,TRBD1,CASSVGQGQGGAFF,TGTGCCAGCAGCGTGGGACAGGGGCAAGGGGGAGCTTTCTTT
TRBJ1-3,.,TRBV4-2,TRBD1,CASSQEVTGGGNTIYF,TGTGCCAGCAGCCAAGAAGTCACAGGGGGCGGAAACACCATATATTTT
TRBJ2-7,.,TRBV20-1,.,CSVGRTYEQYF,TGCAGTGTGGGCAGGACCTACGAGCAGTACTTC
TRBJ2-6,.,TRBV5-1,TRBD1,CASSSPPGQISGANVLTF,TGCGCCAGCAGCTCACCCCCGGGACAGATCTCTGGGGCCAACGTCCTGACTTTC
TRBJ2-2,.,TRBV27,TRBD1,CASSLSPGGLTGELFF,TGTGCCAGCAGTTTATCTCCAGGGGGCCTCACCGGGGAGCTGTTTTTT
TRBJ2-2,.,TRBV3-1/TRBV3-2,.,CASRSSWVRGTGELFF,TGTGCCAGCAGGTCGTCTTGGGTCCGCGGCACCGGGGAGCTGTTTTTT
TRBJ1-4,.,TRBV6-1,.,CASSEAKDRREKLFF,TGTGCCAGTAGTGAAGCCAAGGACAGAAGGGAAAAACTGTTTTTT
TRBJ2-2,.,TRBV7-9,.,CASSLRGHTGELFF,TGTGCCAGCAGCTTACGAGGGCACACCGGGGAGCTGTTTTTT
TRBJ2-5,.,TRBV6-6,TRBD2,CASSPGTSGRAKETQYF,TGTGCCAGCAGTCCCGGGACTAGCGGGAGGGCCAAAGAGACCCAGTACTTC
TRBJ1-6,.,TRBV5-4,.,CASSFLGADSPLHF,TGTGCCAGCAGCTTTCTGGGGGCGGATTCACCCCTCCACTTT
TRBJ2-1,.,TRBV27,TRBD2,CARLGRSGSGDEQFF,TGTGCCAGGTTGGGCCGGAGCGGGAGCGGCGATGAGCAGTTCTTC
TRBJ2-1,.,TRBV9,.,CASSAQGYNEQFF,TGTGCCAGCAGCGCACAGGGTTACAATGAGCAGTTCTTC
TRBJ1-2,.,TRBV27,TRBD1,CASSSGQGLRGYTF,TGTGCCAGCAGTTCAGGACAGGGCTTGCGGGGCTACACCTTC
TRBJ1-5,few,TRBV28,.,CASSPILEGQPQHF,TGTGCCAGCAGCCCCATCCTGGAGGGTCAGCCCCAGCATTTT
TRBJ2-5,few,TRBV19,TRBD2,CASNGTSGRETQYF,TGTGCCAGTAACGGGACTAGCGGGAGAGAGACCCAGTACTTC
TRBJ2-3,.,TRBV24-1,.,CATSDFPREDTQYF,TGTGCCACCAGTGATTTCCCACGGGAGGATACGCAGTATTTT
TRBJ2-1,.,TRBV5-1,TRBD1,CASSFGDRETYNEQFF,TGCGCCAGCAGCTTCGGGGACAGGGAGACCTACAATGAGCAGTTCTTC
TRBJ1-2,.,TRBV28,TRBD1,CASRGDSNGYTF,TGTGCCAGCAGGGGGGACAGTAATGGCTACACCTTC
TRBJ2-3,.,TRBV3-1/TRBV3-2,TRBD1,CASSPRQGRTDTQYF,TGTGCCAGCAGCCCCCGACAGGGACGGACAGATACGCAGTATTTT
TRBJ2-7,.,TRBV5-4,TRBD2,CASSLGSGKSSYEQYF,TGTGCCAGCAGCTTGGGTAGCGGGAAAAGCTCCTACGAGCAGTACTTC
TRBJ2-1,once,TRBV7-9,TRBD2,CASRMGLHEQFF,TGTGCCAGCAGGATGGGACTACATGAGCAGTTCTTC
TRBJ1-2,.,TRBV5-1,.,CASSLGQGGYGYTF,TGCGCCAGCAGCTTGGGGCAGGGCGGCTATGGCTACACCTTC
TRBJ1-2,.,TRBV27,.,CASGERGVAPNYGYTF,TGTGCCAGCGGGGAACGGGGAGTTGCCCCTAACTATGGCTACACCTTC